The present T cell receptor (beta chain) was sequenced within a study of shared clonotypes between healthy human individuals. At the level of the study: Each donor's CD8 memory used one plate, CD8 naive two, each CD4 subset three.

TCRdb's table, derived via immunoSEQ multiplex PCR, lists solely in-frame clones and lacks some. The sample lists 650,000 to 750,000 clones; about three quarters were seen once. The CDR3 has 12 residues. Looked up from germline, CDR1 is SGDLS and CDR2 is YYNGEE. V lost 3 bases and J 9 bases, leaving 10 bases between the germline ends. The chain recombines TRBV9 with TRBJ2-1; no reliable D call. The sample taken for sequencing was memory CD4+ T cells sorted from blood. Subset here: CD45RA-negative fraction. This sequence was found in a woman aged 25 to 39 in good health. CDR3 DNA: TGTGCCAGCAGCGGTGGATCGGGTGAGCAGTTCTTC. Protein: CASSGGSGEQFF.